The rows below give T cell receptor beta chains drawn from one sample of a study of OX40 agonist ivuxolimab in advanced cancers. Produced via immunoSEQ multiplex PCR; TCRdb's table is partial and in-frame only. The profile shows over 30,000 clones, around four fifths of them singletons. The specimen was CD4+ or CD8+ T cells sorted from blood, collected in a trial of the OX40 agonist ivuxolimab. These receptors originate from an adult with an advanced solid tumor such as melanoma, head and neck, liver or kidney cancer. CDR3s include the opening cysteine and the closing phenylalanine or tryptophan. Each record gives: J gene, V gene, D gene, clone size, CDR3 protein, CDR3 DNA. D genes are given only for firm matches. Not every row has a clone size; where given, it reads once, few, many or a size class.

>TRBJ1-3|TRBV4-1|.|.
CASSQLSSSGNTIYF
TGCGCCAGCAGCCAGTTGTCCAGCTCTGGAAACACCATATATTTT
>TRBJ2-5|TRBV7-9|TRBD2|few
CASSSIVGTSRETQYF
TGTGCCAGCAGCTCTATCGTCGGGACTAGCCGGGAGACCCAGTACTTC
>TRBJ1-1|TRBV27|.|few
CASRVGTEAFF
TGTGCCAGCAGGGTCGGCACTGAAGCTTTCTTT
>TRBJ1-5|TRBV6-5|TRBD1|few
CASRTTGNNQPQHF
TGTGCCAGCAGGACGACAGGGAACAATCAGCCCCAGCATTTT
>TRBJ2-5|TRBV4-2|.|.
CASSLGSDLETQYF
TGTGCCAGCAGCCTGGGTAGCGATTTAGAGACCCAGTACTTC
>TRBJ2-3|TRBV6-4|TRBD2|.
CASSGTSGGQGTQYF
TGTGCCAGCAGTGGGACTAGCGGGGGCCAGGGTACGCAGTATTTT
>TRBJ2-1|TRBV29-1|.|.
CSVETPDSNNEQFF
TGCAGCGTTGAAACCCCGGACAGCAACAATGAGCAGTTCTTC
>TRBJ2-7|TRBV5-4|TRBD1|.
CASSGTGTYEQYF
TGTGCCAGCTCCGGGACAGGGACCTACGAGCAGTACTTC
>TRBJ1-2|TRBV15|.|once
CATSREFDNYGYTF
TGTGCCACCAGCAGAGAGTTTGACAACTATGGCTACACCTTC
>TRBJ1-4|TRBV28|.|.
CASRVQGGGEKLFF
TGTGCCAGCCGAGTTCAGGGAGGGGGTGAAAAACTGTTTTTT
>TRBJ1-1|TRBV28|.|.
CASRYHRVDTEAFF
TGTGCCAGCAGATACCACAGGGTGGACACTGAAGCTTTCTTT
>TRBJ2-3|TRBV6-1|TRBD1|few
CASSEGTGGTDTQYF
TGTGCCAGCAGTGAGGGGACAGGGGGCACAGATACGCAGTATTTT
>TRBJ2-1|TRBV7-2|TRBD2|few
CASTLTSGRYDEQFF
TGTGCCAGCACCTTGACTAGCGGGAGATATGATGAGCAGTTCTTC
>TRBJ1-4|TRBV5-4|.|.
CASSLDRTATNEKLFF
TGTGCCAGCAGCTTGGACCGCACCGCAACTAATGAAAAACTGTTTTTT
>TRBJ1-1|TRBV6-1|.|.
CASSEIPREAFF
TGTGCCAGCAGTGAAATCCCCAGGGAAGCTTTCTTT
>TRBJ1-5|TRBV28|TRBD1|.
CASSNNRGFGNQPQHF
TGTGCCAGCAGTAACAACAGGGGTTTTGGCAATCAGCCCCAGCATTTT
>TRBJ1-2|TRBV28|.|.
CASSLVGGYTF
TGTGCCAGCAGCCTAGTTGGTGGCTACACCTTC
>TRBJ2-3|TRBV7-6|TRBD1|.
CASSPVPGQGARTDTQYF
TGTGCCAGCAGCCCTGTCCCGGGACAGGGCGCGCGCACAGATACGCAGTATTTT
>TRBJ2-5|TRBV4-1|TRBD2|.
CASSQDNRLAGGQETQYF
TGCGCCAGCAGCCAAGATAACCGACTAGCGGGGGGGCAAGAGACCCAGTACTTC
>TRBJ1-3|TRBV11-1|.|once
CASSLASSDTIYF
TGTGCCAGCAGCTTAGCCTCCTCGGACACCATATATTTT
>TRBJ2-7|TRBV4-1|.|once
CASSLVRDPGGEQYF
TGCGCCAGCAGCCTCGTCCGGGACCCTGGCGGCGAGCAGTACTTC
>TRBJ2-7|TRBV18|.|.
CASSPVGGHYEQYF
TGTGCCAGCTCACCTGTTGGGGGGCACTACGAGCAGTACTTC
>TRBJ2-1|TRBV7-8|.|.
CASSLGAALGVNEQFF
TGTGCCAGCAGCTTAGGGGCGGCACTAGGAGTCAATGAGCAGTTCTTC
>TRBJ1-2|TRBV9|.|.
CASSPPRTDYGYTF
TGTGCCAGCAGCCCCCCGCGGACAGACTATGGCTACACCTTC
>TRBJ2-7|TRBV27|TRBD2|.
CASRSLAGVSYEQYF
TGTGCCAGCAGAAGTCTAGCGGGGGTCTCCTACGAGCAGTACTTC
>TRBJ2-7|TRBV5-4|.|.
CASSSITGQYEQYF
TGTGCCAGCAGCTCGATAACTGGACAGTACGAGCAGTACTTC
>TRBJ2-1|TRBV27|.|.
CASSLDSPTYNEQFF
TGTGCCAGCAGCCTGGACTCGCCCACCTACAATGAGCAGTTCTTC
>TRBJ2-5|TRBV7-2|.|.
CASSLHDLGWETQYF
TGTGCCAGCAGCTTACATGATCTCGGGTGGGAGACCCAGTACTTC
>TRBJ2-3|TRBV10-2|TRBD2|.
CATEIAGGMDTQYF
TGCGCCACCGAGATAGCGGGAGGGATGGATACGCAGTATTTT
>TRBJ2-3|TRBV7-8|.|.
CASSLVSGSTDTQYF
TGTGCCAGCAGCTTAGTCAGCGGATCTACGGATACGCAGTATTTT
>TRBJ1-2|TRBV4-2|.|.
CASSQGFDGYTF
TGTGCCAGCAGCCAAGGTTTTGATGGCTACACCTTC
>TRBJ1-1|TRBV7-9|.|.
CAGGPGAGTEAFF
TGTGCCGGAGGGCCAGGGGCGGGAACTGAAGCTTTCTTT
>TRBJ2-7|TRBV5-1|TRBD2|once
CASSAGLAGGYEQYF
TGCGCCAGCAGCGCGGGACTAGCGGGGGGGTACGAGCAGTACTTC
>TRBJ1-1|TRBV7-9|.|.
CASSLGRQEAFF
TGTGCCAGCAGCTTAGGGAGACAGGAAGCTTTCTTT
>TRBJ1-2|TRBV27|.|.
CASSLYMGYGYTF
TGTGCCAGCAGTTTATATATGGGCTATGGCTACACCTTC
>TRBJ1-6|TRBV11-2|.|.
CASSPKGGGSSPLHF
TGTGCCAGCAGCCCAAAAGGCGGGGGGAGCTCACCCCTCCACTTT
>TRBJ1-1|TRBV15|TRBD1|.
CATSSDRGRGNTEAFF
TGTGCCACCAGCAGCGACAGGGGAAGGGGGAACACTGAAGCTTTCTTT
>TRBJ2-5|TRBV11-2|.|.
CASSLVGGTVETQYF
TGTGCCAGCAGCTTAGTCGGGGGGACAGTGGAGACCCAGTACTTC
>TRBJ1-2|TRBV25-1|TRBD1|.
CASSGPGTVYGYTF
TGTGCCAGCAGTGGTCCCGGGACAGTTTATGGCTACACCTTC
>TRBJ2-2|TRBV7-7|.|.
CASSQEAGELFF
TGTGCTAGCAGCCAGGAAGCCGGGGAGCTGTTTTTT
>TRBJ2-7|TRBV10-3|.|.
CAITKDSSYEQYF
TGTGCCATCACAAAAGACAGCTCCTACGAGCAGTACTTC
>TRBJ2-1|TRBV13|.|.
CASSLGSLEQFF
TGTGCCAGCAGCTTGGGGTCTCTTGAGCAGTTCTTC
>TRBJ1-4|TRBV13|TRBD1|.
CASSPSTGGHEKLFF
TGTGCCAGCAGCCCGTCGACAGGGGGTCATGAAAAACTGTTTTTT
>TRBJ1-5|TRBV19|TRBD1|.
CASSIVRGQPQHF
TGTGCCAGTAGTATAGTCAGGGGGCAGCCCCAGCATTTT
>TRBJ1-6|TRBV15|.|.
CATSRDTEWTSNSPLHF
TGTGCCACCAGCAGAGACACAGAATGGACTTCTAATTCACCCCTCCACTTT
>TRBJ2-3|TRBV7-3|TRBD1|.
CASSSTGGADTQYF
TGTGCCAGCAGCTCCACAGGGGGCGCAGATACGCAGTATTTT
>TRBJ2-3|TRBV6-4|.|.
CASSGDGSTDTQYF
TGTGCCAGCAGTGGGGACGGTAGCACAGATACGCAGTATTTT
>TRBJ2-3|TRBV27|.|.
CASSLLAASTDTQYF
TGTGCCAGCAGCTTACTAGCCGCTAGCACAGATACGCAGTATTTT
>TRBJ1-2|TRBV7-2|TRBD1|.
CASSLPYGTGGYTF
TGTGCCAGCAGCCTACCTTACGGGACAGGGGGCTACACCTTC
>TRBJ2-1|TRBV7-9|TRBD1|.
CASSTYRGVEQFF
TGTGCCAGCAGCACGTACAGGGGGGTTGAGCAGTTCTTC
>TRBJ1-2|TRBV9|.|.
CASSARRGSSYGYTF
TGTGCCAGCAGCGCCAGGAGGGGCAGTAGCTATGGCTACACCTTC
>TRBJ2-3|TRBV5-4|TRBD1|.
CASSQKGASTDTQYF
TGTGCCAGCAGCCAGAAGGGGGCTAGCACAGATACGCAGTATTTT
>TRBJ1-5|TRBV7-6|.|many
CASSLRADSEPQHF
TGTGCCAGCAGCTTAAGGGCAGATTCAGAGCCCCAGCATTTT
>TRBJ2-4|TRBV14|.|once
CASSPFSASPGDIQYF
TGTGCCAGCAGCCCCTTTTCAGCCTCCCCTGGGGACATTCAGTACTTC
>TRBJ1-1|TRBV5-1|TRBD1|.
CASSFTGADEAFF
TGCGCCAGCAGCTTCACAGGGGCCGATGAAGCTTTCTTT